These 2 T cell receptor beta chains were all obtained from the same sample, sequenced in a study of cytomegalovirus exposure and HLA in healthy donors. Vbeta (60) and Jbeta (13) primers were used in the PCR. The repertoire was sequenced with immunoSEQ multiplex PCR; TCRdb's copy has only in-frame clones and lacks some. The table lists 150,000 to 200,000 clones, 75% of them singletons. The sequenced material came from PBMCs. The receptors here all came from a woman in her forties or fifties in good health and CMV-seropositive.

This clone has a single count. The gene calls are TRBV27 and TRBJ2-5; D gene ambiguous. This CDR3 has 13 residues. Trimming stripped 6 bases from V and 5 bases from J, with 13 bases between. Looked up from germline, CDR1 is MNHEY and CDR2 is SMNVEV (reference sequence). The CDR3: CASSRPPGETQYF. CDR3 in DNA: TGTGCCAGCAGCCGCCCCCCCGGTGAGACCCAGTACTTC.

This clone has just a few counts. This chain uses TRBV19 with TRBJ1-1, with D maybe TRBD1 (5 bases). V gave up 5 bases and J gave up 2 bases, with 12 bases separating them. Germline lookup yields CDR1 LNHDA and CDR2 SQIVND (reference sequence). The CDR3 length is 14 residues. CDR3 residues: CASSPTGENTEAFF. The CDR3 bases are TGTGCCAGTAGTCCGACGGGGGAAAACACTGAAGCTTTCTTT.